This T cell receptor beta chain was captured in a study of shared clonotypes between healthy human individuals. Findings and caveats of the study: Generation probabilities of non-shared clonotypes were lower (relative to those shared by all four donors).

The protocol was immunoSEQ multiplex PCR, while the TCRdb copy is restricted to in-frame clones and leaves out a portion. The data hold approximately 590,000 clones, with about 95% observed a single time. The germline V gene encodes CDR1 SEHNR and CDR2 FQNEAQ (reference sequence). Germline trimming cut 4 bases from V and 4 bases from J; bases unmatched to any gene: 3. The CDR3 is made up of 14 amino acids. A remark on this clone: Its antigen is not known. Within the sample, other DNA sequences also encode this same CDR3.

CD45RO-negative, CCR7-positively selected cells formed the naive CD8 fraction, excluding terminally differentiated effector memory CD45RA+ cells. The sequence was obtained from a woman between 25 and 40 years old in good health. Specimen: naive CD8+ T cells sorted from blood. The genes are TRBV7-9 and TRBJ2-3, with TRBD1 matching 9 bases. The CDR3 sequence: CASSSGQGADTQYF. The CDR3 DNA is TGTGCCAGCAGCTCGGGACAGGGAGCAGATACGCAGTATTTT.